This record concerns one TCR beta chain sequence. What it recognizes is unknown. V was cut by 4 bases and J by 8 bases, with 18 bases left in between. Per the germline V gene, CDR1 is SGHAT and CDR2 is FQNNGV. This CDR3 region has 15 residues. One entry per CDR3 protein, called by TCRdb with MiXCR from the reads. The table records 55,000 to 70,000 distinct CDR3 sequences, roughly 20% of them present only once. These data originate in a study of T cell repertoires in cytomegalovirus infection. Study at large: Public TCR beta signatures provided an indication of both CMV infection and a matching HLA type. Study-wide findings and caveats: Carriage of CMV together with the relevant HLA was identifiable through cumulative public TCR beta family frequency. Ex vivo, HLA-C-restricted CMV-specific TCR beta clonotypes prevailed over the rest of the response.

The chain joins TRBV11-2 to TRBJ2-1; D is possibly TRBD1 (6 bases). The receptor was isolated from a human donor in good health (CMV status not recorded). Some clones in this sample may be carry-over from other donors' samples. What was sequenced was PBMCs, sequenced either directly or after in vitro stimulation (not recorded which). CDR3 amino acids: CASSSPSAGDHEQFF. The CDR3 nucleotides are TGTGCCAGCAGCTCCCCCTCCGCAGGGGACCATGAGCAGTTCTTC.